Listed here are 8 T cell receptor beta chains from one sample, sequenced in a study of blood T cells in healthy people across ages. Primers used in a second PCR of about 7 to 12 cycles were a sample-barcoded 5' primer and a J-beta primer mix. TCRdb re-analysed the 5' RACE reads in MiXCR, keeping a single row per CDR3 protein. The profile shows around 1,600,000 distinct CDR3 sequences, less than 45% of them singletons. Sequenced material: blood. Every receptor here comes from a woman aged 18-29 years in good health.

This clonotype was detected a few times. The chain recombines TRBV20-1 with TRBJ2-7; D is possibly TRBD2 (5 bases). The germline V and J ends were trimmed by 0 bases and 1 base, with 13 bases remaining between them. The CDR3 runs 15 residues. The V gene's germline CDR1 is DFQATT and CDR2 SNEGSKA (reference sequence). The CDR3 spells CSARDFGRGSYEQYF. CDR3 in DNA: TGCAGTGCTAGAGATTTCGGTCGAGGGTCCTACGAGCAGTACTTC.

The table lists this clonotype with many counts. The rearrangement links TRBV7-6 to TRBJ2-7, with 11 bases identical to TRBD2. The germline V gene has CDR1 SGHVS and CDR2 FNYEAQ. The CDR3 is made up of 15 amino acids. V was clipped by 1 base and J by 2 bases; unmatched bases: 1. The CDR3 region is CASSLDSGGAYEQYF. The CDR3 bases are TGTGCCAGCAGCTTAGATAGCGGGGGGGCCTACGAGCAGTACTTC.

In this sample, this clonotype turned up a few times. Its ends do not fully match the called genes, so a read error is possible. The J gene is TRBJ2-1, the V gene TRBV29-1; D gene ambiguous. CDR1 is SQVTM and CDR2 is ANQGSEA in the germline V gene. The CDR3 consists of 14 residues. This chain's CDR3 is CSVELRLLINEQFF. The CDR3 DNA is TGCAGTGTTGAGTTGAGACTCCTTATCAATGAGCAGTTCTTC.

The chain has TRBV7-2 and TRBJ2-7; perhaps TRBD2 as D (5 bases). The DNA end is more similar to TRBJ2-5, so the J call may be wrong. The V gene's germline CDR1 is SGHTA and CDR2 FQGNSA. The CDR3 is 15 residues long. As DNA, the CDR3 is TGTGCCAGCAGCTTATTGGGTACGGGAACGAAGACCCAGTACTTC. Translating it yields CASSLLGTGTKTQYF.

The chain uses TRBV6-5 and TRBJ2-7; 12 bases agree with TRBD2. The J segment lost 4 bases and the V segment lost 0 bases, leaving 7 bases of the junction unmatched. Germline V lookup: CDR1 MNHEY, CDR2 SVGAGI. The CDR3 consists of 17 residues. CDR3 sequence reads: CASSYSILAGGRYEQYF. CDR3 bases: TGTGCCAGCAGTTACTCGATTCTAGCGGGGGGGAGGTACGAGCAGTACTTC.

The V and J genes are TRBV20-1 and TRBJ2-1; D unresolved. Germline loops: CDR1 DFQATT, CDR2 SNEGSKA (reference sequence). The CDR3 has 14 amino acids. With 1 base removed from V and 5 bases from J, the gap between germline ends came to 12 bases. Here the CDR3 DNA reads TGCAGTGCTAGAGTGCCCCCCCTGAACAATGAGCAGTTCTTC. Translated, it gives CSARVPPLNNEQFF.

This clonotype turned up a few times. This chain's CDR3 is CASSFSAGASYEQFF. As DNA, the CDR3 is TGTGCCAGCAGTTTTTCAGCGGGAGCCAGTTATGAGCAGTTCTTC. The chain has TRBV27 and TRBJ2-1; 8 bases map to TRBD2. CDR1 and CDR2 from the germline V gene are MNHEY and SMNVEV (reference sequence). The CDR3 consists of 15 residues. V shed 3 bases, J shed 8 bases, and the junction held 9 bases outside the gene matches.

This clonotype was detected a few times. Since a much larger clone is just one base distant, this may be a read error. CDR3: CASSQGRAGGLEQYF. CDR3 in DNA: TGTGCCAGCAGCCAAGGTAGAGCGGGAGGATTGGAGCAGTACTTC. This chain connects TRBV3-1 to TRBJ2-5; 9 nucleotides match TRBD2. Germline V gene lookup returns CDR1 LGHDT and CDR2 YNNKEL (reference sequence). The CDR3 has 15 residues. Germline trimming cut 1 base from V and 11 bases from J; bases unmatched to any gene: 11.